This TCR beta chain was recorded in a study of Graves' ophthalmopathy and Graves' hyperthyroidism. Across the whole study: A follow-up of 18 months without ophthalmopathy meant that hyperthyroidism was stable. Study-level findings and limits: The model forecast ophthalmopathy progression, reaching roughly 71% sensitivity and approximately 72% specificity.

Scientists amplified the TCR beta CDR3 regions from RNA transcripts. HTBI primers were employed in first-round RT-PCR, then a second-round multiplex PCR followed. TCRdb called the multiplex PCR reads again in MiXCR, with one record for every CDR3 protein. The sample has around 1,200,000 distinct CDR3 sequences; 35% to 40% are singletons. Trimming left V 3 bases short and J 6 bases short, with 11 bases between. From germline, CDR1 is MNHEY and CDR2 SMNVEV (reference sequence). The CDR3 length is 13 residues. Worth noting for this clonotype: The antigen is unknown.

The chain uses TRBV27 and TRBJ1-1, with D uncertain. This clonotype originated in an adult man with Graves' hyperthyroidism. What was sequenced was peripheral blood or thyroid tissue (not recorded which). CDR3 residues: CASSFLNGAEAFF. In nucleotides, the CDR3 is TGTGCCAGCAGTTTCCTTAACGGCGCTGAAGCTTTCTTT.